These 18 T cell receptor beta chains were all obtained from the same sample, sequenced in a study of T cell repertoires in cytomegalovirus infection. In TCRdb, the reads were re-called with MiXCR into one record per CDR3 protein. There are just over 300,000 distinct CDR3 sequences in the sample; 15% to 20% occur only once, and about 12% lies in the top ten. What was sequenced was PBMCs. Receptors originate from a human donor in good health (CMV status not recorded). Some clones in this sample may be carry-over from other donors' samples.

This clonotype was recorded at least ten times. The CDR3, as DNA: TGTGCCAGCAGTGAGTCTTGGGCAGGCTATAGCAATCAGCCCCAGCATTTT. Its protein product is CASSESWAGYSNQPQHF. This sequence joins TRBV6-1 and TRBJ1-5; no clear D. The CDR3 is 17 residues long. From germline, CDR1 is MNHNS and CDR2 SASEGT. V lost 3 bases, J lost 0 bases, and 15 bases lay in between.

This clonotype was observed many times. This chain links TRBV19 with TRBJ2-7, with TRBD1 identical over 11 bases. V lost 4 bases to trimming and J lost 0 bases; unmatched junction nucleotides: 2. This CDR3 region has 15 residues. Germline V gene sequence: CDR1 LNHDA, CDR2 SQIVND (reference sequence). CDR3 sequence: CASSTGTGGSYEQYF. For the CDR3, the DNA is TGTGCCAGTAGTACGGGGACAGGGGGCTCCTACGAGCAGTACTTC.

This clonotype has ten or more counts. V and J are TRBV7-2 and TRBJ1-5, with unresolved D. Deletions cut 2 bases from V and 0 bases from J, with 11 bases between. Germline values: CDR1 SGHTA, CDR2 FQGNSA. The CDR3 is 16 amino acids. CDR3 in DNA: TGTGCCAGCAGCTTATATCGGGGATATAGCAATCAGCCCCAGCATTTT. It translates to CASSLYRGYSNQPQHF.

This clonotype was observed a few times. The gene calls are TRBV12-3 or TRBV12-4 and TRBJ1-4; D is undetermined. Trimming removed 3 bases from V and 4 bases from J, with 9 bases in between. This CDR3 has 14 amino acids. CDR3 protein: CASSLRQDNEKLFF. The CDR3 region has the DNA TGTGCCAGCAGTTTGAGGCAGGATAATGAAAAACTGTTTTTT.

This clonotype occurred many times. The chain links TRBV28 to TRBJ1-4; possible D gene TRBD1, 5 bases. The CDR3 is made up of 18 amino acids. V lost 5 bases to trimming and J lost 0 bases, with 19 bases between them. Germline V gene lookup returns CDR1 MDHEN and CDR2 SYDVKM. In DNA, the CDR3 is TGTGCCAGCAGTCCTCAACCGGGGGGGACTGCAACTAATGAAAAACTGTTTTTT. Protein sequence: CASSPQPGGTATNEKLFF.

The V gene is TRBV12-3 or TRBV12-4, the J gene TRBJ1-2, with D maybe TRBD1 (5 bases). V lost 7 bases to trimming and J lost 0 bases, with 12 bases between them. This CDR3 has 14 amino acids. As DNA, the CDR3 is TGTGCCAGCACCGCGTTGGGGGCTAACTATGGCTACACCTTC. Translating it yields CASTALGANYGYTF.

This clonotype showed up just a few times. The chain is built from TRBV13 and TRBJ2-5; no firm D call. V was cut by 5 bases and J by 5 bases, with 9 bases left in between. CDR1 and CDR2 from the germline V gene are PRHDT and FYEKMQ (reference sequence). There are 12 residues in the CDR3. The CDR3 DNA sequence: TGTGCCAGCAGCACCCGGTTGGAGACCCAGTACTTC. Its protein product is CASSTRLETQYF.

This clonotype was picked up a small number of times. The V gene is TRBV27, the J gene TRBJ2-7; a possible D gene is TRBD2 (7 bases). Trimming shortened V by 5 bases and J by 5 bases, and 19 bases separated the two germline ends. The CDR3 is 15 amino acids. Germline V CDR1 and CDR2: MNHEY, SMNVEV (reference sequence). The CDR3 here is CASSTLAGGRDEQYF. CDR3 coding DNA: TGTGCCAGCAGTACCCTTGCCGGGGGGCGCGACGAGCAGTACTTC.

This clonotype was counted a few times. The gene calls are TRBV7-9 and TRBJ2-1, with 8 bases identical to TRBD2. Germline assignment: CDR1 SEHNR and CDR2 FQNEAQ (reference sequence). Germline trimming cut 3 bases from V and 10 bases from J; bases unmatched to any gene: 5. This CDR3 has 13 amino acids. CDR3 coding DNA: TGTGCCAGCAGCTTCAACACGGGGGGGGAGCAGTTCTTC. Translation gives CASSFNTGGEQFF.

There are many counts of this clonotype. The chain recombines TRBV7-9 with TRBJ1-1, with D perhaps TRBD1 (5 bases). Germline V gene sequence: CDR1 SEHNR, CDR2 FQNEAQ (reference sequence). This CDR3 contains 17 residues. Trimming pared 3 bases from V and 4 bases from J, leaving 21 bases between. The CDR3 protein is CASSLYIGVYKGTEAFF. The DNA of the CDR3 is TGTGCCAGCAGCTTGTATATAGGGGTGTACAAGGGCACTGAAGCTTTCTTT.

Comment on this clonotype: A read error may produce the germline difference seen at one junction end. This chain connects TRBV4-2 to TRBJ2-2; TRBD1 agrees at 10 bases. Germline CDR1 and CDR2: LGHNA and YNFKEQ. This CDR3 is 17 amino acids long. CDR3 amino acids: CASTQGAGQGGIGELFF. The CDR3 region has the DNA TGTGCCAGCACCCAAGGGGCAGGACAGGGGGGTATCGGGGAGCTGTTTTTT.

There are many counts of this clonotype. The DNA for the CDR3 is TGTGCCAGCAGCTTCGGGCCGCTTCTGACCGACAATCAGCCCCAGCATTTT. This gives the protein CASSFGPLLTDNQPQHF. The V and J genes are TRBV7-8 and TRBJ1-5; D is uncertain. This CDR3 has 17 residues. The V end lost 3 bases, the J end lost 3 bases, and 18 bases lay between the germline ends. The V gene's germline CDR1 is SGHVS and CDR2 FQNEAQ.

This clonotype was picked up a small number of times. In DNA form, the CDR3 reads TGTGCCAGCAGTACCAGTGGCTCTGGAAACACCATATATTTT. Amino acids: CASSTSGSGNTIYF. The rearrangement links TRBV12-3 or TRBV12-4 to TRBJ1-3; no reliable D call. V was shortened by 5 bases and J by 0 bases, with 8 bases between the two germline ends. This CDR3 contains 14 residues.

There are many counts of this clonotype. This chain joins TRBV7-9 and TRBJ2-5; no firm D call. Trimming removed 4 bases at V and 5 bases at J, with 26 bases between. The CDR3 totals 18 residues. CDR1 and CDR2 (germline): SEHNR, FQNEAQ (reference sequence). The chain's CDR3 is CASSSQLIDGSKEETQYF. CDR3 DNA sequence: TGTGCCAGCAGCTCCCAGTTGATAGACGGGTCCAAAGAGGAGACCCAGTACTTC. Looking up the rest from reference TRBV7-9 and TRBJ2-5 gives the full variable domain: DTGVSQNPRHKITKRGQNVTFRCDPISEHNRLYWYRQTLGQGPEFLTYFQNEAQLEKSRLLSDRFSAERPKGSFSTLEIQRTEQGDSAMYLCASSSQLIDGSKEETQYFGPGTRLLVL.

This clonotype appeared many times. The chain joins TRBV7-2 to TRBJ2-5; D might be TRBD1 or TRBD2, each matching 7 bases. The V gene lost 4 bases and the J gene lost 5 bases, with 14 bases spanning the gap. This CDR3 spans 14 amino acids. From germline, CDR1 is SGHTA and CDR2 FQGNSA. The CDR3 DNA reads as TGTGCCAGCAGCTACCAGGGGGGGCAGGAGACCCAGTACTTC. This codes for CASSYQGGQETQYF.

This clonotype was recorded many times. The chain employs TRBV7-2 and TRBJ2-1; TRBD2 aligns across 16 bases. The germline CDR1 and CDR2 sequences are SGHTA and FQGNSA. The CDR3 runs to 18 residues. After removal of 2 bases from V and 7 bases from J, the junction contained 8 bases not matched to a gene. This CDR3 reads CASSLTPGLAGGQNEQFF. CDR3 nucleotides: TGTGCCAGCAGCTTAACTCCGGGACTAGCGGGGGGGCAGAATGAGCAGTTCTTC.

V and J are TRBV19 and TRBJ1-5; D is perhaps TRBD1 (6 bases). V lost 1 base, J lost 2 bases, and 9 bases lay in between. This CDR3 spans 15 amino acids. The V gene's germline CDR1 is LNHDA and CDR2 SQIVND (reference sequence). For the CDR3, the DNA is TGTGCCAGTAGTATAGGGGCAGGGGGCAATCAGCCCCAGCATTTT. Its protein is CASSIGAGGNQPQHF.

The gene calls are TRBV6-2 or TRBV6-3 and TRBJ2-7, with TRBD1 as a possible D gene (7 bases). From germline, CDR1 is MNHEY and CDR2 SVGEGT. The CDR3 covers 17 residues. The ends were cut back, 5 bases at V and 7 bases at J, with 27 bases in the middle. The DNA of the CDR3 is TGTGCCAGCAGTCCCGCCCTGGCAGGGGGGAAAAAGTGGGAGCAGTACTTC. Encoded protein: CASSPALAGGKKWEQYF.